This TCR beta chain was sequenced during a study of regulatory T cells in long-lasting Graves disease. Time point indicated: newly diagnosed GD, antithyroid drugs for less than 3 months. PBMCs were the source of the RNA used for TCR sequencing. The CDR3 loop spans 17 amino acids. Germline lookup yields CDR1 MNHNS and CDR2 SASEGT. Unmatched junction bases numbered 13, after V lost 7 bases and J lost 1 base. Building the TCR beta libraries relied on iRepertoire HTBI primers, and CDR3 regions underwent Arm-PCR. In the authors' workflow: Among the samples, roughly 65 TRBV and 13 to 15 TRBJ segments were identified. A single record per CDR3 protein comes from TCRdb applying MiXCR to the multiplex PCR reads. The V and J calls follow TCRdb's processing rather than the paper's. Here the sample spans approximately 540,000 distinct CDR3 sequences, about 12% being singletons. Study-level findings and limits: Persistent-disease Graves' patients showed less TCR diversity than new cases. TRBV28, TRBJ1-2 and TRBJ2-5 were segments that persistent disease favored.

In its sample, this clonotype was seen many times. What it recognizes is unknown. These data also formed part of another study, on T cells in Graves' hyperthyroidism and ophthalmopathy. This second study says: In the blood, most expanded thyroid clonotypes above 0.001 appeared as well.

This specimen consisted of peripheral blood mononuclear cells (PBMCs), obtained at new diagnosis, from a patient treated with antithyroid drugs. The TCR originated in a woman between 25 and 40 years old with Graves disease. V usage is TRBV6-1 and J usage is TRBJ1-1; the match to TRBD1 covers 9 bases. CDR3 in DNA: TGTGCCAGCACGCGATGGACAGGGGCGATCGGGAACACTGAAGCTTTCTTT. Protein: CASTRWTGAIGNTEAFF.